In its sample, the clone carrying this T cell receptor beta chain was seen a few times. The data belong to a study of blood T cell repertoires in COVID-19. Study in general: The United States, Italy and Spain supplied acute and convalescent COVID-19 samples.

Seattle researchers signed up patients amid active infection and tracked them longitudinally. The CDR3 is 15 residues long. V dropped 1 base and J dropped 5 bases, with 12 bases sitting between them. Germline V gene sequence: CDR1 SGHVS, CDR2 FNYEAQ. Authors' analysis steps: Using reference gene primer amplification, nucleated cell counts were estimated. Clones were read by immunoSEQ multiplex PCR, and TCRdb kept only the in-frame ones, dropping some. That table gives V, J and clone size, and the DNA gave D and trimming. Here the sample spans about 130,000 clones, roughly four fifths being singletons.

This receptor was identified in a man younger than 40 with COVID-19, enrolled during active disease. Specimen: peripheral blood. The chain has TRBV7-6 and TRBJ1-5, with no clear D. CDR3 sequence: CASSLGNAGDQPQHF. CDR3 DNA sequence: TGTGCCAGCAGCTTAGGAAACGCGGGAGATCAGCCCCAGCATTTT.